These 29 T cell receptor beta chains were sequenced from one sample in a study of ipilimumab plus nivolumab after autologous stem cell transplantation. Sequencing was performed with immunoSEQ multiplex PCR; in TCRdb, only in-frame clones are kept and a portion is missing. The table shows roughly 86,000 clones, with 75% to 85% occurring only once. Here the sequenced sample was PBMCs, taken in a trial of ipilimumab plus nivolumab as post-transplant consolidation. The receptors shown here come from a male donor with diffuse large B-cell lymphoma.

Concerning this clone: Other DNA sequences in this specimen translate into the identical CDR3. The genes are TRBV19 and TRBJ2-5, with a tentative D call TRBD2 (5 bases). The V gene lost 3 bases and the J gene lost 3 bases, with 8 bases spanning the gap. Germline lookup yields CDR1 LNHDA and CDR2 SQIVND (reference sequence). There are 13 residues in the CDR3. The CDR3 loop is CASSITGKETQYF. The DNA for the CDR3 is TGTGCCAGTAGTATCACCGGGAAAGAGACCCAGTACTTC.

The chain recombines TRBV19 with TRBJ2-7; perhaps TRBD2 as D (5 bases). The germline CDR1 and CDR2 sequences are LNHDA and SQIVND (reference sequence). The length of the CDR3 is 15 residues. V was clipped by 6 bases and J by 1 base, with 16 bases between them. The CDR3 DNA follows: TGTGCCAGTAGCCCAGGTTCCGGGGAATCCTACGAGCAGTACTTC. Protein sequence: CASSPGSGESYEQYF.

The chain employs TRBV11-2 and TRBJ2-7, with D possibly matching TRBD2 (6 bases). CDR1 and CDR2 from the germline V gene are SGHAT and FQNNGV. V was shortened by 0 bases and J by 6 bases, with 15 bases between the two germline ends. This CDR3 has 15 amino acids. CDR3 amino acids: CASSLEGAVGGEQYF. CDR3 coding DNA: TGTGCCAGCAGCTTAGAGGGCGCCGTGGGGGGCGAGCAGTACTTC.

This chain links TRBV7-2 with TRBJ1-1; TRBD1 matches at 10 bases. V lost 6 bases, J lost 4 bases, and 14 bases stayed unmatched. This CDR3 region has 17 residues. Germline V gives CDR1 SGHTA, CDR2 FQGNSA. The CDR3 spells CASSYVNLDRGGTEAFF. DNA for the CDR3: TGTGCCAGCAGTTATGTGAACCTGGACAGGGGGGGCACTGAAGCTTTCTTT.

The gene calls are TRBV18 and TRBJ1-6; 7 bases align to TRBD1. Germline V gene data show CDR1 as KGHSH and CDR2 as LQKENI. J gave up 7 bases and V 4 bases, and 10 bases lay outside the gene matches. The CDR3 extends over 16 amino acids. CDR3 sequence: CASSRVGTQGNSPLHF. The CDR3 region has the DNA TGTGCCAGCTCACGAGTCGGTACACAGGGGAATTCACCCCTCCACTTT.

Only one count was recorded for this clone. This rearrangement joins TRBV5-1 to TRBJ2-3; D may correspond to TRBD1 or TRBD2 (5 bases each). The V end lost 0 bases, the J end lost 0 bases, and 11 bases lay between the germline ends. Germline V gene data show CDR1 as SGHRS and CDR2 as YFSETQ. The length of the CDR3 is 16 residues. CDR3 protein: CASSLGTRDSTDTQYF. In DNA form, the CDR3 reads TGCGCCAGCAGCTTGGGAACCCGGGACAGCACAGATACGCAGTATTTT.

The V call is TRBV7-2, the J call TRBJ2-3, with 9 bases matching TRBD2. J was trimmed by 4 bases and V by 6 bases; bases with no gene match: 8. Germline V gives CDR1 SGHTA, CDR2 FQGNSA. The CDR3 covers 15 residues. The CDR3 reads CASSFRGGAPDTQYF. CDR3 coding DNA: TGTGCCAGCAGTTTCCGCGGGGGGGCCCCAGATACGCAGTATTTT.

The chain recombines TRBV15 with TRBJ2-5; D perhaps matches TRBD1 (5 bases). V shed 0 bases and J shed 2 bases, with 16 bases lying between them. This CDR3 comprises 17 residues. The germline V gene has CDR1 LNHNV and CDR2 YYDKDF (reference sequence). The CDR3 bases are TGTGCCACCAGCAGAGATCGTGGGGTTGGGGCTCAAGAGACCCAGTACTTC. This sequence encodes CATSRDRGVGAQETQYF.

A single count supports this clone. The chain employs TRBV19 and TRBJ2-5; D gene uncertain. The J call could be wrong; TRBJ2-7 is a better fit for the DNA end. CDR3 size: 14 residues. Germline V gene data show CDR1 as LNHDA and CDR2 as SQIVND (reference sequence). The CDR3 spells CASSWSADSYEQYF. The CDR3, as DNA: TGTGCCAGTAGTTGGTCAGCCGATTCCTACGAGCAGTACTTC.

The rearrangement links TRBV5-6 to TRBJ2-3; D remains unclear. The CDR3 is 14 residues long. Trimming shortened V by 0 bases and J by 5 bases, and 10 bases separated the two germline ends. CDR1 is SGHDT and CDR2 is YYEEEE in the germline V gene. The CDR3 spells CASSLGALGDTQYF. The CDR3 nucleotides read TGTGCCAGCAGCTTGGGGGCGCTGGGAGATACGCAGTATTTT.

This chain uses TRBV5-1 with TRBJ2-2; D uncertain. The CDR3 runs to 15 residues. The germline V gene has CDR1 SGHRS and CDR2 YFSETQ. The germline V and J ends were trimmed by 0 bases and 3 bases, with 9 bases remaining between them. This CDR3 is CASSLGNRDTGELFF. The CDR3 DNA reads as TGCGCCAGCAGCTTGGGGAATCGGGACACCGGGGAGCTGTTTTTT.

The chain links TRBV2 to TRBJ2-5; 7 bases are shared with TRBD1. Germline V gene sequence: CDR1 SNHLY, CDR2 FYNNEI. V shed 6 bases, J shed 2 bases, and the junction held 9 bases outside the gene matches. There are 15 residues in the CDR3. In nucleotides, the CDR3 is TGTGCCAGCAGCGACCAAGGGACAGATCAAGAGACCCAGTACTTC. Its protein is CASSDQGTDQETQYF. Full variable domain (outside the CDR3, taken from reference TRBV2 and TRBJ2-5): EPEVTQTPSHQVTQMGQEVILRCVPISNHLYFYWYRQILGQKVEFLVSFYNNEISEKSEIFDDQFSVERPDGSNFTLKIRSTKLEDSAMYFCASSDQGTDQETQYFGPGTRLLVL.

Only a few counts were recorded for this clone. The rearrangement joins TRBV7-2 to TRBJ2-2; D possibly corresponds to TRBD1 (5 bases). Trimming left V 3 bases short and J 3 bases short, with 11 bases between. Looked up from germline, CDR1 is SGHTA and CDR2 is FQGNSA. The CDR3 spans 15 residues. For the CDR3, the DNA is TGTGCCAGCAGCTTTAGACAGACTTACACCGGGGAGCTGTTTTTT. Translation: CASSFRQTYTGELFF.

The V and J genes are TRBV4-3 and TRBJ2-7, with 7 nucleotides matching TRBD2. The CDR3 contains 17 residues. Germline assignment: CDR1 LGHNA and CDR2 YSLEER. Trimming cost V 0 bases and J 4 bases; bases outside gene matches: 12. DNA for the CDR3: TGCGCCAGCAGCCAAGATCTTGGCGGGGGAGTCCCATACGAGCAGTACTTC. It specifies CASSQDLGGGVPYEQYF.

This chain joins TRBV20-1 and TRBJ1-2; D remains ambiguous. The CDR3 is made up of 11 amino acids. With 6 bases removed from V and 7 bases from J, the gap between germline ends came to 12 bases. Germline V lookup: CDR1 DFQATT, CDR2 SNEGSKA (reference sequence). CDR3 in amino acids: CSAKEVGGYTF. The CDR3 DNA is TGCAGTGCAAAGGAGGTCGGTGGCTACACCTTC.

Of note for this clone: The junction shows a germline mismatch at one end, possibly a read error. The rearrangement joins TRBV7-7 to TRBJ2-2; D call uncertain. CDR3 length equals 14 residues. The germline V gene encodes CDR1 SSHAT and CDR2 FNYEAQ (reference sequence). CDR3 nucleotide sequence: TGTGCTAGCAGCTTAACGGCCACGGCCGGGGAGCTGTTTTTT. Translating gives CASSLTATAGELFF. The full variable domain, rest sourced from reference TRBV7-7 and TRBJ2-2, is GAGVSQSPRYKVTKRGQDVTLRCDPISSHATLYWYQQALGQGPEFLTYFNYEAQPDKSGLPSDRFSAERPEGSISTLTIQRTEQRDSAMYRCASSLTATAGELFFGEGSRLTVL.

The chain employs TRBV5-1 and TRBJ1-4; D is uncertain. Deletions cut 0 bases from V and 2 bases from J, with 8 bases between. The CDR3 loop spans 15 amino acids. Per germline, CDR1 SGHRS and CDR2 YFSETQ. DNA for the CDR3: TGCGCCAGCAGCTTGGAGGACGGGACTAATGAAAAACTGTTTTTT. As protein: CASSLEDGTNEKLFF. Supplemented by reference TRBV5-1 and TRBJ1-4, the full variable domain reads KAGVTQTPRYLIKTRGQQVTLSCSPISGHRSVSWYQQTPGQGLQFLFEYFSETQRNKGNFPGRFSGRQFSNSRSEMNVSTLELGDSALYLCASSLEDGTNEKLFFGSGTQLSVL.

J is TRBJ1-2 and V is TRBV6-5; possibly TRBD1 for D (6 bases). Germline V gene sequence: CDR1 MNHEY, CDR2 SVGAGI. With 8 bases removed from V and 4 bases from J, the gap between germline ends came to 14 bases. CDR3 length: 13 amino acids. The CDR3 DNA reads TGTGCCAGCGGATACAGGGACACCTATGGCTACACCTTC. It encodes CASGYRDTYGYTF.

This clone was detected only once. The CDR3 region has the DNA TGTGCCAGCAACTTTGGGGGTAGCTCTGGAAACACCATATATTTT. This codes for CASNFGGSSGNTIYF. The V gene is TRBV6-1, the J gene TRBJ1-3; TRBD1 is a possible D gene (5 bases). The length of the CDR3 is 15 residues. With 7 bases removed from V and 0 bases from J, the gap between germline ends came to 13 bases. From germline, CDR1 is MNHNS and CDR2 SASEGT.

This sequence joins TRBV19 and TRBJ1-2, with 7 bases matching TRBD1. V dropped 1 base and J dropped 2; count of bases not matched to a gene: 4. CDR1 is LNHDA, CDR2 SQIVND, per germline (reference sequence). The length of the CDR3 is 15 residues. CDR3 in amino acids: CASSIVGGQNYGYTF. The CDR3 coding sequence is TGTGCCAGTAGTATAGTCGGGGGACAGAACTATGGCTACACCTTC.

CDR3 sequence: CASSLATGQGTEAFF. Written as DNA, the CDR3 is TGTGCCAGCAGCTTAGCAACGGGACAGGGGACTGAAGCTTTCTTT. The chain recombines TRBV7-9 with TRBJ1-1, with 10 bases lining up with TRBD1. The germline gives CDR1 SEHNR, CDR2 FQNEAQ (reference sequence). The V gene end was trimmed by 0 bases and the J gene end by 5 bases; junction bases not matched to a gene: 3. CDR3 size: 15 residues.

This clone was recorded at least ten times. The chain has TRBV5-1 and TRBJ1-6; D not resolved. The CDR3 contains 20 residues. Trimming removed 0 bases at V and 0 bases at J, with 19 bases between. CDR1 is SGHRS and CDR2 is YFSETQ in the germline V gene. The CDR3 nucleotides are TGCGCCAGCAGCTTGGCCCATACTCGAAGCGGGAACTCCTATAATTCACCCCTCCACTTT. It codes for CASSLAHTRSGNSYNSPLHF. Supplemented by reference TRBV5-1 and TRBJ1-6, the full variable domain reads KAGVTQTPRYLIKTRGQQVTLSCSPISGHRSVSWYQQTPGQGLQFLFEYFSETQRNKGNFPGRFSGRQFSNSRSEMNVSTLELGDSALYLCASSLAHTRSGNSYNSPLHFGNGTRLTVT.

DNA for the CDR3: TGTGCCAGCAGTTCCGGGGGGCGGGCTGGGGCCAACGTCCTGACTTTC. It specifies CASSSGGRAGANVLTF. The V call is TRBV2, the J call TRBJ2-6; weak D call: TRBD2 (7 bases). The CDR3 has 16 residues. The germline V gene encodes CDR1 SNHLY and CDR2 FYNNEI. V lost 5 bases and J lost 2, with 13 bases in between. Full variable domain (rest looked up from reference TRBV2 and TRBJ2-6): EPEVTQTPSHQVTQMGQEVILRCVPISNHLYFYWYRQILGQKVEFLVSFYNNEISEKSEIFDDQFSVERPDGSNFTLKIRSTKLEDSAMYFCASSSGGRAGANVLTFGAGSRLTVL.

On this clone: Germline and junction disagree at one end, which may indicate a read error. J is TRBJ1-5 and V is TRBV5-1; D remains unclear. There are 12 residues in the CDR3. The germline V gene has CDR1 SGHRS and CDR2 YFSETQ. The chain's CDR3 is CASSLGNQPQHF. In nucleotides, the CDR3 is TGTGCCAGCAGCTTGGGCAATCAGCCCCAGCATTTT.

A single count supports this clone. The genes are TRBV6-6 and TRBJ1-5, with D perhaps matching TRBD1 (6 bases). CDR3 length equals 14 residues. The V and J ends lost 5 bases and 6 bases respectively, with 14 bases between them. Germline V gives CDR1 MNHNY, CDR2 SVGAGI (reference sequence). CDR3 region: CASSTQGRGQPQHF. CDR3 nucleotide sequence: TGTGCCAGCAGTACACAGGGTCGGGGTCAGCCCCAGCATTTT.

The V gene is TRBV19, the J gene TRBJ1-5, with 7 bases aligning to TRBD1. The V gene end was trimmed by 6 bases and the J gene end by 9 bases; junction bases not matched to a gene: 11. The CDR3 totals 14 residues. The germline V gene has CDR1 LNHDA and CDR2 SQIVND (reference sequence). The CDR3 DNA is TGTGCCAGTAGGAGGACAGGAGCCGAGGTGCCCCAGCATTTT. Amino acid sequence: CASRRTGAEVPQHF. The whole variable domain, filled in from reference TRBV19 and TRBJ1-5, reads DGGITQSPKYLFRKEGQNVTLSCEQNLNHDAMYWYRQDPGQGLRLIYYSQIVNDFQKGDIAEGYSVSREKKESFPLTVTSAQKNPTAFYLCASRRTGAEVPQHFGDGTRLSIL.

The V gene is TRBV5-5, the J gene TRBJ1-1; D ambiguous. This CDR3 spans 13 amino acids. V lost 5 bases and J lost 3, with 11 bases in between. Per germline, CDR1 SGHKS and CDR2 YYEKEE (reference sequence). The CDR3 region is CASRTGPHTEAFF. Here the CDR3 DNA reads TGTGCCAGCAGGACCGGGCCCCACACTGAAGCTTTCTTT.

CDR3 region: CASSLGEGTRASGTQYF. The CDR3 nucleotides are TGCGCCAGCAGCTTGGGAGAGGGGACTAGGGCGTCCGGTACGCAGTATTTT. The chain couples TRBV5-1 to TRBJ2-3, with 8 bases lining up with TRBD2. Germline V gene sequence: CDR1 SGHRS, CDR2 YFSETQ. Unmatched junction bases numbered 14, after V lost 0 bases and J lost 8 bases. This CDR3 has 17 amino acids.

The V gene is TRBV2, the J gene TRBJ1-1; no reliable D call. The V gene's germline CDR1 is SNHLY and CDR2 FYNNEI. V lost 3 bases and J lost 3, with 14 bases in between. CDR3 length: 15 amino acids. The CDR3 DNA is TGTGCCAGCAGTGATAATGCGGAGGAGGACACTGAAGCTTTCTTT. Translated, it gives CASSDNAEEDTEAFF.